Listed below are T cell receptor beta chains from one sample, sequenced in a study of STAT3 mutations in large granular lymphocyte leukemia. Only in-frame clones appear in the TCRdb table, and some are missing; sequencing was by immunoSEQ multiplex PCR. The data contain approximately 25,000 clones, approximately 94% of them singletons. Sequencing was carried out using peripheral blood mononuclear cells. The receptors stem from a middle-aged man with T-cell large granular lymphocyte leukemia. Some clones in this sample may be carry-over from other donors' samples. Both conserved end residues are trimmed from each CDR3. The order of the fields is V gene, J gene, CDR3 protein.

TRBV30	TRBJ1-5	AWALGANQPQH
TRBV9	TRBJ2-3	ASSVVSGASTDTQY
TRBV29-1	TRBJ2-7	SVFGQGKDYEQY
TRBV6-1	TRBJ2-4	ASSTGGGNIQY
TRBV9	TRBJ1-2	ASSVAGTGYGYT
TRBV7-2	TRBJ1-2	ASSLETYGYT
TRBV9	TRBJ2-7	ASSVGGSEQY
TRBV4-3	TRBJ2-5	ASSLLGQNQETQY
TRBV12-5	TRBJ1-3	ASGQSGASGNTIY
TRBV5-1	TRBJ1-2	ASSSDTDWLGYT
TRBV6-1	TRBJ2-1	ASSEPDRYNEQF
TRBV5-4	TRBJ2-3	ASSLVGSTDTQY
TRBV19	TRBJ1-2	ASSTRGAGWT
TRBV7-2	TRBJ1-4	ASSLGGVGTNEKLF
TRBV23-1	TRBJ1-6	ASSQPSIREDNSPLH
TRBV6-5	TRBJ1-1	ASTPDGREAF
TRBV4-3	TRBJ2-3	ASSEWVGATDTQY
TRBV10-3	TRBJ2-3	ATLGGATDTQY
TRBV27	TRBJ1-5	ASSWTLNQPQH
TRBV6-5	TRBJ2-3	ASRGTGDTDTQY
TRBV6-6	TRBJ2-5	ASSYRDRVSETQY
TRBV30	TRBJ2-7	AWDAGIYEQY
TRBV25-1	TRBJ2-1	ASSEGDRGGDEQF
TRBV6-5	TRBJ1-2	AAQAEGGRGYT
TRBV10-2	TRBJ2-7	ASSESYYEQY
TRBV5-1	TRBJ1-1	ASSLGDTSTEAF
TRBV30	TRBJ1-6	AWSSDGNSPLH
TRBV5-1	TRBJ1-1	ASRDRGWTEAF
TRBV5-1	TRBJ1-4	ASSPDTHATNEKLF
TRBV6-6	TRBJ1-5	ASSYSEFSQPQH
TRBV7-9	TRBJ1-2	ASSSSGQGYYGYT
TRBV18	TRBJ2-6	ASSVGETGSGANVLT
TRBV27	TRBJ2-7	ASSTRGGPYEQY
TRBV7-9	TRBJ2-5	ASSLSLSVAAQY
TRBV4-1	TRBJ2-7	ASSQDALASGGDEQY
TRBV29-1	TRBJ1-1	SVRTGRTEAF
TRBV30	TRBJ1-2	AWSRDQGAGGYT
TRBV18	TRBJ1-1	ASSPGHLNTEAF
TRBV27	TRBJ2-7	ASRGLAGFYEQY
TRBV5-1	TRBJ2-3	ASSSGEAADTQY
TRBV4-2	TRBJ1-6	ASSQDSGQDNSPLH
TRBV5-1	TRBJ2-3	ASGREVPSTDTQY
TRBV7-9	TRBJ2-3	ASTLGGAADTQY
TRBV7-2	TRBJ2-7	ASSLGTANYEQY
TRBV15	TRBJ1-2	ATSRDGDRVGGYT
TRBV7-2	TRBJ1-5	ASSLSGNQPQH
TRBV10-3	TRBJ1-2	AISGGERALNYGYT
TRBV9	TRBJ1-4	ASSVGQGENEKLF
TRBV18	TRBJ2-6	ASSTQFGGANVLT
TRBV30	TRBJ1-6	AWSSGALGNSPLH
TRBV9	TRBJ2-5	ASSPRPTGDTQY